This TCR beta chain was observed in a study of graft-versus-host responses after intestinal transplantation. About the research overall: Grafts were multivisceral, liver-intestinal, or isolated intestinal. Every transplant recipient was induced with anti-thymocyte globulin, then maintained on tacrolimus and steroids for two to three years.

Study-level results: Association was observed between peak circulating GvH clone levels and early post-transplant HvG declines. GvH clones detected in recipient marrow included some appearing first in ileum or blood.

A word on this clone: What it recognizes is unknown.

Germline CDR1 reads KGHSH; CDR2 reads LQKENI. The CDR3 consists of 15 residues. The V end was cut by 3 bases, the J end by 1 base, with 12 bases between. Sequenced by immunoSEQ multiplex PCR; TCRdb stores in-frame clones only, minus some. Of about 130,000 clones in the sample, roughly nine tenths were seen once. Source: unstimulated CD4+ T cells sorted from spleen or lymph node cells, taken before intestinal transplant. The chain joins TRBV18 to TRBJ1-1; no firm D call. The receptor was isolated from a human donor who received an intestinal transplant. The CDR3 DNA reads as TGTGCCAGCTCACCCCTTCCGGGGTCGAACACTGAAGCTTTCTTT. Translating gives CASSPLPGSNTEAFF.